Each of the 14 T cell receptor beta chains below was sequenced from the same sample in a study of T cell changes during pregnancy in multiple sclerosis. Sequencing was performed with immunoSEQ multiplex PCR; in TCRdb, only in-frame clones are kept and a portion is missing. The sample contains some 59,000 clones, roughly 90% of which appear only once. Sequenced material: peripheral blood, taken in the second trimester of pregnancy. The receptors were sampled from a female donor with multiple sclerosis, enrolled in a pregnancy study.

This clone was counted once. A junction boundary mismatches the germline segment, possibly from a read error. CDR3 in DNA: TGTGCTAGCAGCTCCCGCCGGGGGGGCGGGGAGACCCAGTACTTC. Residues: CASSSRRGGGETQYF. The genes are TRBV7-7 and TRBJ2-5; 8 bases align to TRBD2. The CDR3 is made up of 15 amino acids. In germline, CDR1 is SSHAT, CDR2 FNYEAQ (reference sequence).

This clone came up once. This chain joins TRBV27 and TRBJ2-1; possible D gene TRBD1, 6 bases. V gave up 6 bases and J gave up 6 bases, with 15 bases separating them. The CDR3 covers 14 residues. Germline V gene sequence: CDR1 MNHEY, CDR2 SMNVEV (reference sequence). The CDR3 sequence is CASSKNRELNEQFF. In DNA form, the CDR3 reads TGTGCCAGCAGCAAAAACAGGGAGCTCAATGAGCAGTTCTTC.

This chain uses TRBV28 with TRBJ2-7; 7 bases agree with TRBD1. Trimming removed 8 bases from V and 3 bases from J; junction bases left unmatched: 4. This CDR3 has 12 amino acids. CDR1 and CDR2 from the germline V gene are MDHEN and SYDVKM. CDR3 protein: CASRAGGYEQYF. Written as DNA, the CDR3 is TGTGCCAGCCGGGCAGGGGGCTACGAGCAGTACTTC.

The chain recombines TRBV19 with TRBJ2-5; 15 nucleotides line up with TRBD2. V lost 4 bases, J lost 5 bases, and 2 bases stayed unmatched. Per germline, CDR1 LNHDA and CDR2 SQIVND (reference sequence). The CDR3 spans 15 residues. The DNA for the CDR3 is TGTGCCAGTAGTACCGGACTAGCGGGGGGGGAGACCCAGTACTTC. It specifies CASSTGLAGGETQYF.

This chain links TRBV27 with TRBJ2-7, with 8 nucleotides matching TRBD2. This CDR3 has 13 residues. After removal of 10 bases from V and 4 bases from J, the junction contained 9 bases not matched to a gene. Germline V CDR1 and CDR2: MNHEY, SMNVEV (reference sequence). Here the CDR3 DNA reads TGTGCCACCGGGAGGGGGGCCGCGTACGAGCAGTACTTC. The encoded protein is CATGRGAAYEQYF.

The V gene is TRBV6-5, the J gene TRBJ2-3; a possible D gene is TRBD2 (5 bases). The CDR3 is 15 amino acids. Trimming took off 5 bases at V and 2 bases at J, with 14 bases between the two ends. Germline lookup yields CDR1 MNHEY and CDR2 SVGAGI. The CDR3 loop is CASSLRGRDTDTQYF. CDR3 DNA: TGTGCCAGCAGTCTACGGGGAAGGGACACAGATACGCAGTATTTT.

This chain uses TRBV7-2 with TRBJ2-1; TRBD2 matches at 16 bases. Trimming took 4 bases from V and 9 from J; bases not matched to a gene: 3. The CDR3 has 15 amino acids. Germline V gives CDR1 SGHTA, CDR2 FQGNSA. The CDR3 DNA reads as TGTGCCAGCAGCTCGGGACTAGCGGGGGGGCGTGAGCAGTTCTTC. It codes for CASSSGLAGGREQFF.

CDR3 loop: CASSISRGRSTDTQYF. CDR3 coding DNA: TGTGCCAGTAGTATATCCCGGGGTAGGAGCACAGATACGCAGTATTTT. The gene calls are TRBV19 and TRBJ2-3; possibly TRBD2 for D (5 bases). Germline V gives CDR1 LNHDA, CDR2 SQIVND (reference sequence). V gave up 2 bases and J gave up 0 bases, with 12 bases separating them. The CDR3 loop spans 16 amino acids.

Only one count was recorded for this clone. The V and J genes are TRBV20-1 and TRBJ2-7; D call uncertain. This CDR3 has 11 residues. The V gene lost 6 bases and the J gene lost 1 base, with 7 bases spanning the gap. Germline V gene lookup returns CDR1 DFQATT and CDR2 SNEGSKA (reference sequence). CDR3 bases: TGCAGTGCCGCAGGTTCCTACGAGCAGTACTTC. This encodes CSAAGSYEQYF.

V usage is TRBV7-8 and J usage is TRBJ1-1; 8 nucleotides agree with TRBD1. The CDR3 has 15 residues. Trimming at V came to 4 bases and at J to 3 bases, leaving 7 bases not matched to a gene. Germline lookup yields CDR1 SGHVS and CDR2 FQNEAQ. For the CDR3, the DNA is TGTGCCAGCAGCTGGACAGGGTTGGGGTACACTGAAGCTTTCTTT. It is translated as CASSWTGLGYTEAFF.

The rearrangement uses TRBV5-1 and TRBJ1-1, with D possibly being TRBD1 (5 bases). The V and J ends lost 0 bases and 5 bases respectively, with 20 bases between them. Germline V CDR1 and CDR2: SGHRS, YFSETQ. This CDR3 contains 17 residues. As DNA, the CDR3 is TGCGCCAGCAGCTTGGGAGGTTACGGGGCAGGAGGGACTGAAGCTTTCTTT. The encoded protein is CASSLGGYGAGGTEAFF.

This chain connects TRBV7-3 to TRBJ2-4; D may be TRBD2 (6 bases). V was shortened by 1 base and J by 5 bases, with 12 bases between the two germline ends. This CDR3 spans 15 amino acids. CDR1 and CDR2 (germline): SGHTA, FQGTGA. CDR3 protein: CASSLMAGSENIQYF. Written as DNA, the CDR3 is TGTGCCAGCAGCTTAATGGCGGGGAGCGAAAACATTCAGTACTTC.

The V and J genes are TRBV27 and TRBJ1-1; unclear D gene. The V end was cut by 5 bases, the J end by 7 bases, with 17 bases between. CDR1 is MNHEY, CDR2 SMNVEV, per germline (reference sequence). The length of the CDR3 is 14 residues. CDR3 in DNA: TGTGCCAGCAGTCCGTTAGACACCCCTTATGAAGCTTTCTTT. Its translation is CASSPLDTPYEAFF.

The chain uses TRBV28 and TRBJ1-2, with TRBD1 matching 7 bases. Per germline, CDR1 MDHEN and CDR2 SYDVKM. The CDR3 length is 12 residues. V lost 8 bases and J lost 2; bases outside the gene matches: 2. The CDR3: CASWTGNYGYTF. In DNA, the CDR3 is TGTGCCAGCTGGACAGGAAACTATGGCTACACCTTC.